This T cell receptor (beta chain) comes out of a study of Graves' ophthalmopathy and Graves' hyperthyroidism (dated by TCRdb to 2016 to 2019). About the study as a whole: Peripheral blood was collected before any treatment was given, at the time of initial diagnosis. TCR beta repertoire signatures were used to distinguish Graves' ophthalmopathy from Graves' hyperthyroidism and to predict progression to ophthalmopathy. In total, 135 blood samples were TCR-sequenced: around 42 ophthalmopathy, about 75 hyperthyroidism and some 17 hyperthyroidism-to-ophthalmopathy patients. To explore V-J signatures distinguishing ophthalmopathy from hyperthyroidism, a discovery set of under 110 patients (fewer than 45 ophthalmopathy, 57 stable hyperthyroidism) was enrolled. For independent validation, a separate cohort was made up of fewer than 20 hyperthyroidism patients plus 17 patients who later progressed from hyperthyroidism to ophthalmopathy. T-cell repertoires of thyroid tissue and blood were compared in about six hyperthyroidism patients. Following sampling, methimazole starting at 30 mg daily was administered to hyperthyroidism patients, and high-dose intravenous methylprednisolone was administered to ophthalmopathy patients. Overall results and qualifications from the work: Most expanded thyroid clonotypes with a frequency above 0.001 also appeared in blood, which suggests that blood repertoires may reflect the immune response in the thyroid. In cross-validation, the 13-signature model distinguished ophthalmopathy from stable hyperthyroidism with about 89% sensitivity and 81.08% specificity, while in the test set the corresponding values were roughly 80% and 75%. No statistical method was used to predetermine the sample size, and group allocation was not hidden from the investigators. In validation, the model predicted ophthalmopathy progression with 70.59% sensitivity and 72.22% specificity; 12 predicted patients were CT-confirmed with GO in a median of approximately six months.

TCR beta CDR3 regions were amplified from RNA transcripts for repertoire sequencing. The first round was an RT-PCR using HTBI primers with the Qiagen OneStep RT-PCR kit, and this first round was followed by a second-round multiplex PCR, then size selection and purification. Libraries were sequenced on an Illumina HiSeq2000 using paired-end 100 bp reads. Under the source paper's analysis protocol: SOAPnuke was used to process the reads, throwing out any read that had adapters, had uncalled bases, had a mean Phred below 15, or lacked an exact constant-primer or identifier match. COPE v1.2.5 was used to merge the high-quality paired reads. Unique nucleotide sequences were defined as clonotypes and aligned to IMGT TRB V, D and J references using MiTCR v1.1. Only V-J combinations with frequency above 0.0001 were analysed, covering 99.2% of repertoires. For each V-J combination, a TCR clonal expansion and chaos score was defined as F50 clonal expansion divided by the chaos observed in the TCRdist matrix. Welch's t-statistics and random forest were used to reduce features to about a dozen V-J combinations, which were fed into a naive Bayes classifier. Thyroid-blood repertoire similarity was quantified with the Morisita-Horn index. The public reads were reprocessed in TCRdb via fastp at Q25 and MiXCR, keeping in-frame beta chains. Each CDR3 protein gets just one entry, which takes the most common genes and DNA from the rows behind it. TCRdb, not the original authors, processed these V and J calls. The sample table lists almost 750,000 distinct CDR3 sequences, 35% to 50% of them with a count of one. The leading ten clones occupy roughly 45% of the sample.

Patients with ophthalmopathy had moderately to severely active disease, with a Clinical Activity Score of 3 or more, a NOSPECS grade of 4 or more, and a disease duration of less than 3 months. Anyone with other autoimmune diseases, uncontrolled infections, pregnancy or lactation was excluded from the study. Diagnosis relied on clinical symptoms, serum thyroxine, TRAb, thyroid ultrasound and orbital computed tomography. Using Ficoll-Paque density gradient centrifugation, PBMCs were isolated from about 9.2 ml of fresh peripheral blood. Total RNA was extracted with Trizol reagent and quality-checked on an Agilent 2100 Bioanalyzer. For this clonotype: Which antigen it targets is not known. Base qualities are not provided; no much larger clone lies one nucleotide away.

Trimming costs V 4 bases and J 8 bases, and their ends lie 15 bases apart. CDR1 and CDR2 were assigned from the germline V gene as SNHLY and FYNNEI. The CDR3 has 15 amino acids, counting the end cysteine and phenylalanine. Just the 45-base CDR3 DNA is kept, in frame starting at base 1. The TCR originated in an adult man with Graves' ophthalmopathy. The sample taken for sequencing was peripheral blood. Recombination joined TRBV2 with TRBJ1-6; the D region possibly corresponds to TRBD1 (6 bases align). The DNA sequence is given as TGTGCCAGCAGTGGTGGCGGCTACAGGGATTCACCCCTCCACTTT. The encoded protein is CASSGGGYRDSPLHF.